These T cell receptor beta chains were read from a single sample in a study of early T cells in non-severe SARS-CoV-2 infection. A single record per CDR3 protein comes from TCRdb applying MiXCR to the 5' RACE reads. The repertoire holds over 60,000 distinct CDR3 sequences, with roughly a tenth as singletons. This specimen consisted of whole blood, obtained at baseline. The receptors derive from an adult who was a healthcare worker with PCR-confirmed SARS-CoV-2 infection or an uninfected control (not recorded which). Each CDR3 is given with its conserved first and last residue. Fields, in order: clone size, J gene, D gene, CDR3 length, V gene, CDR3 DNA, CDR3 protein. The D gene is left open where the match is weak. Only some rows state a clone size, as once, few, many or a class for expanded clones.

abundance: few
j_gene: TRBJ2-3
d_gene: -
len: 16
v_gene: TRBV7-6
CDR3nt: TGTGCCAGCAGCTTAGAGGCGCGGTCTGGAACAGATACGCAGTATTTT
CDR3aa: CASSLEARSGTDTQYF

abundance: many
j_gene: TRBJ2-3
d_gene: -
len: 15
v_gene: TRBV6-5
CDR3nt: TGTGCCAGCAGAGTAGTGGGTGGGTCGACAGATACGCAGTATTTT
CDR3aa: CASRVVGGSTDTQYF

abundance: many
j_gene: TRBJ1-6
d_gene: -
len: 14
v_gene: TRBV6-5
CDR3nt: TGTGCCAGCAGTTACTCGAGAGTTAATTCACCCCTCCACTTT
CDR3aa: CASSYSRVNSPLHF

abundance: few
j_gene: TRBJ2-7
d_gene: TRBD2
len: 14
v_gene: TRBV6-5
CDR3nt: TGTGCCAGCAGTTACAGCGGGGCCGCCTACGAGCAGTACTTC
CDR3aa: CASSYSGAAYEQYF

abundance: few
j_gene: TRBJ2-3
d_gene: -
len: 15
v_gene: TRBV3-1
CDR3nt: TGTGCCAGCAGCCAAGAGTGGAGCAGCACAGATACGCAGTATTTT
CDR3aa: CASSQEWSSTDTQYF

abundance: -
j_gene: TRBJ2-3
d_gene: -
len: 15
v_gene: TRBV7-3
CDR3nt: TGTGCCAGCAGCTTATCGACAGGTTTCACAGATACGCAGTATTTT
CDR3aa: CASSLSTGFTDTQYF

abundance: few
j_gene: TRBJ1-5
d_gene: TRBD1
len: 16
v_gene: TRBV5-1
CDR3nt: TGCGCCAGCACCCCTAGCTTGACAGGGCGGAGCCAGCCCCAGCATTTT
CDR3aa: CASTPSLTGRSQPQHF

abundance: large
j_gene: TRBJ2-7
d_gene: TRBD1
len: 15
v_gene: TRBV7-3
CDR3nt: TGTGCCAGCAGCTTAAACGGACAGGGGGCCGACGAGCAGTACTTC
CDR3aa: CASSLNGQGADEQYF

abundance: many
j_gene: TRBJ2-2
d_gene: -
len: 14
v_gene: TRBV6-5
CDR3nt: TGTGCCAGCAGTTACGGGACGGAGATAGGGGAGCTGTTTTTT
CDR3aa: CASSYGTEIGELFF

abundance: -
j_gene: TRBJ2-3
d_gene: TRBD2
len: 17
v_gene: TRBV4-3
CDR3nt: TGCGCCAGCAGCCAAGGGCTCCTAGCGGGGGGCACAGATACGCAGTATTTT
CDR3aa: CASSQGLLAGGTDTQYF

abundance: -
j_gene: TRBJ2-5
d_gene: TRBD2
len: 14
v_gene: TRBV7-2
CDR3nt: TGTGCCAGCAGCTTCCAGCGGGGCCAAGAGACCCAGTACTTC
CDR3aa: CASSFQRGQETQYF

abundance: few
j_gene: TRBJ1-5
d_gene: TRBD1
len: 15
v_gene: TRBV19
CDR3nt: TGTGCCAGTAGTACTACCAGGGGGCCGAATCAGCCCCAGCATTTT
CDR3aa: CASSTTRGPNQPQHF

abundance: -
j_gene: TRBJ1-1
d_gene: -
len: 15
v_gene: TRBV13
CDR3nt: TGTGCCAGCAGCTACCCTGACCCGGTGAGGGGAAGAGCTTTCTTT
CDR3aa: CASSYPDPVRGRAFF

abundance: -
j_gene: TRBJ1-1
d_gene: -
len: 11
v_gene: TRBV29-1
CDR3nt: TGCAGCGGTGGGGCGAACACTGAAGCTTTCTTT
CDR3aa: CSGGANTEAFF

abundance: -
j_gene: TRBJ1-2
d_gene: -
len: 16
v_gene: TRBV7-9
CDR3nt: TGTGCCAGCAACACCGGACTGCGGCACCATAACTATGGCTACACCTTC
CDR3aa: CASNTGLRHHNYGYTF

abundance: few
j_gene: TRBJ2-5
d_gene: TRBD2
len: 15
v_gene: TRBV7-2
CDR3nt: TGTGCCAGCAGCCCGAGGCTAGCGGGGCGAGAGACCCAGTACTTC
CDR3aa: CASSPRLAGRETQYF

abundance: many
j_gene: TRBJ2-7
d_gene: -
len: 14
v_gene: TRBV5-1
CDR3nt: TGCGCCAGCAGCTTGGATTCCCTAAGGGCCGAGCAGTACTTC
CDR3aa: CASSLDSLRAEQYF

abundance: many
j_gene: TRBJ2-1
d_gene: TRBD2
len: 13
v_gene: TRBV7-2
CDR3nt: TGTGCCAGCAGCCCGGGGGGGCAGAGTGAGCAGTTCTTC
CDR3aa: CASSPGGQSEQFF

abundance: many
j_gene: TRBJ2-1
d_gene: TRBD2
len: 15
v_gene: TRBV20-1
CDR3nt: TGCAGTGCTAGATTAGAGCGGGGGACCTACAATGAGCAGTTCTTC
CDR3aa: CSARLERGTYNEQFF

abundance: few
j_gene: TRBJ2-1
d_gene: -
len: 14
v_gene: TRBV5-4
CDR3nt: TGTGCCAGCAGCTTATTGCGGGCCCACAATGAGCAGTTCTTC
CDR3aa: CASSLLRAHNEQFF

abundance: few
j_gene: TRBJ2-2
d_gene: TRBD1
len: 15
v_gene: TRBV5-1
CDR3nt: TGCGCCAGCAGCTTAGATCCAGGGGGCACCGGGGAGCTGTTTTTT
CDR3aa: CASSLDPGGTGELFF

abundance: few
j_gene: TRBJ2-7
d_gene: TRBD1
len: 15
v_gene: TRBV9
CDR3nt: TGTGCCAGCAGCTCCGAGGGACAGGGCCCCTACGAGCAGTACTTC
CDR3aa: CASSSEGQGPYEQYF

abundance: many
j_gene: TRBJ1-1
d_gene: TRBD1
len: 16
v_gene: TRBV25-1
CDR3nt: TGTGCCAGCAGAGCCGGGACAGGGGTTGGAATCACTGAAGCTTTCTTT
CDR3aa: CASRAGTGVGITEAFF

abundance: once
j_gene: TRBJ2-7
d_gene: TRBD1
len: 15
v_gene: TRBV5-4
CDR3nt: TGCGCCAGCAGCCACTCGGACAGGGCAAACTTCGAGCAGTACTTC
CDR3aa: CASSHSDRANFEQYF

abundance: many
j_gene: TRBJ2-1
d_gene: TRBD1
len: 15
v_gene: TRBV5-5
CDR3nt: TGTGCCAGCAGCTCCGAGGGACAGTCCTACAATGAGCAGTTCTTC
CDR3aa: CASSSEGQSYNEQFF

abundance: many
j_gene: TRBJ2-7
d_gene: -
len: 13
v_gene: TRBV30
CDR3nt: TGTGCCTGGAGTAGGGGAACAGCCTACGAGCAGTACTTC
CDR3aa: CAWSRGTAYEQYF

abundance: -
j_gene: TRBJ2-6
d_gene: -
len: 13
v_gene: TRBV6-5
CDR3nt: TGTGCCAGCGGTCAAGTTGGGGCCAACGTCCTGACTTTC
CDR3aa: CASGQVGANVLTF

abundance: -
j_gene: TRBJ2-7
d_gene: -
len: 13
v_gene: TRBV7-2
CDR3nt: TGTGCCAGCAGCCCCGGGACACCCTACGAGCAGTACTTC
CDR3aa: CASSPGTPYEQYF

abundance: -
j_gene: TRBJ1-2
d_gene: TRBD1
len: 15
v_gene: TRBV5-4
CDR3nt: TGTGCCAGCAGCTTGGGGCTAACAGGGGGAGATGGCTACACCTTC
CDR3aa: CASSLGLTGGDGYTF

abundance: many
j_gene: TRBJ2-5
d_gene: -
len: 12
v_gene: TRBV19
CDR3nt: TGTGCCAGTGAAACGGGGGCCGGGACCCAGTACTTC
CDR3aa: CASETGAGTQYF

abundance: -
j_gene: TRBJ2-1
d_gene: TRBD1
len: 14
v_gene: TRBV7-9
CDR3nt: TGTGCCAGCAGCTTAGCTGCAGGGGGCGGTGAGCAGTTCTTC
CDR3aa: CASSLAAGGGEQFF

abundance: -
j_gene: TRBJ1-2
d_gene: -
len: 13
v_gene: TRBV12-3/TRBV12-4
CDR3nt: TGTGCCGGCGCAGGCCGCCCTAACTATGGCTACACCTTC
CDR3aa: CAGAGRPNYGYTF

abundance: -
j_gene: TRBJ2-1
d_gene: -
len: 13
v_gene: TRBV12-5
CDR3nt: TGTGCTAGTGGTTTGGTACTGAAGGATGAGCAGTTCTTC
CDR3aa: CASGLVLKDEQFF

abundance: -
j_gene: TRBJ1-1
d_gene: TRBD1
len: 15
v_gene: TRBV7-9
CDR3nt: TGTGCCAGCAGCTTCTGGGACAGGGGAACTGTTGAAGCTTTCTTT
CDR3aa: CASSFWDRGTVEAFF

abundance: few
j_gene: TRBJ1-4
d_gene: TRBD1
len: 15
v_gene: TRBV6-1
CDR3nt: TGTGCCAGCAGAGCCCGCCAGGGGGCTGATGAAAAACTGTTTTTT
CDR3aa: CASRARQGADEKLFF

abundance: few
j_gene: TRBJ2-5
d_gene: TRBD2
len: 12
v_gene: TRBV20-1
CDR3nt: TGCAGTGCTCTAGCGGGGGGAGAGACCCAGTACTTC
CDR3aa: CSALAGGETQYF

abundance: few
j_gene: TRBJ2-2
d_gene: -
len: 17
v_gene: TRBV5-5
CDR3nt: TGTGCCAGCAGCTCCCAAGGGGCCACGGTCCTCGCCGGGGAGCTGTTTTTT
CDR3aa: CASSSQGATVLAGELFF